This T cell receptor beta chain was sequenced during a study of early T cells in non-severe SARS-CoV-2 infection (dated by TCRdb to the early 2020s). Study-level background: Because TCR sequencing relied on bulk RNA taken from unsorted whole blood, pairing of alpha and beta chains was not possible. Here is what the overall study found, with its caveats: VDJdb matching was skewed toward anti-spike CD8 responses, so virus-specific expansions were likely underestimated and private and CD4 specificities were missed.

Preparation of the library involved 5' RACE. Sequencing was carried out with a NextSeq 500. Unique molecular identifiers were attached to individual cDNA molecules in the TCR library protocol so that sequencing error and PCR bias could be corrected. Both TCR alpha and beta chains were sequenced, and tight co-correlation was observed between alpha and beta sequence abundances in each sample. The published analysis was carried out like this. V gene, J gene and CDR3 annotation of TCR sequences was performed with Decombinator V4. TCRs were defined as expanded if a significant change between any two time points was detected under a Poisson model with p below 0.0001. TCR abundances were normalised to the total number of TCRs sequenced in each sample and reported as counts per million. MAIT TCRs were defined by TRAV1-2 paired with TRAJ12, TRAJ20 or TRAJ33, and iNKT TCRs by TRAV10 paired with TRAJ18. A search of VDJdb, accessed on 1 November 2021, was run for TCRs annotated to CMV, EBV and SARS-CoV-2, with TCRs annotated for multiple antigens excluded. TCRdb itself trimmed the public reads at Q25 with fastp, ran MiXCR and retained productive beta chains. Under each unique CDR3 protein, matching rows form one entry showing the most common genes and DNA. For this entry, the V and J calls and clone size follow TCRdb and not the study's own pipeline. The sample table contains over 85,000 distinct CDR3 sequences; only one count was recorded for 10% to 15% of them. The ten largest clones add up to around 4.1% of the sample.

CDR1 and CDR2 are read off the germline V gene as SGHRS and YFSETQ. V and J lose 5 bases and 2 bases, and a span of 8 bases separates them. From its cysteine to its phenylalanine, the CDR3 spans 13 amino acids. Left in the record is the CDR3 DNA by itself, 39 bases read in frame from the first base. A case-control design nested within a healthcare worker cohort in London, UK, was used, with weekly nasopharyngeal swab PCR tests and blood sampling performed. Healthcare workers were enrolled in the week of the UK lockdown, from 23 to 31 March 2020, and were followed every week for up to roughly 16 weeks. This clonotype was counted only a few times. This clone's antigen is unknown. It has no much larger one-base neighbor in the sample; base qualities were not kept.

The TCR was taken from an adult who was a healthcare worker with PCR-confirmed SARS-CoV-2 infection or an uninfected control (not recorded which). The sequences come from whole blood, collected at baseline. The receptor chain draws on TRBV5-1 and TRBJ1-5, with the D segment identity uncertain. Here the CDR3 is given as CASSREGNQPQHF. The DNA sequence follows: TGCGCCAGCAGTCGGGAGGGCAATCAGCCCCAGCATTTT. Here the CDR3 is joined to the reference TRBV5-1 and TRBJ1-5 genes, and the full variable domain is: KAGVTQTPRYLIKTRGQQVTLSCSPISGHRSVSWYQQTPGQGLQFLFEYFSETQRNKGNFPGRFSGRQFSNSRSEMNVSTLELGDSALYLCASSREGNQPQHFGDGTRLSIL.